This T cell receptor (beta chain) was observed in a study of immune evolution from preneoplasia to lung adenocarcinoma. Study observations and caveats: Later-stage lesions appeared to have more T cells, more diversity, less clonality. KRAS-mutant nodules had the highest T cell clonality.

Histologic diagnosis was independently verified by two lung pathologists. Macro-dissection enriched premalignant or tumor cells before nucleic acid extraction. Measured with immunoSEQ multiplex PCR; TCRdb has only the in-frame clones, and not every one. The sample has 20,000 or so clones, about 79% seen once. The ends were cut back, 0 bases at V and 10 bases at J, with 13 bases in the middle. There are 14 residues in the CDR3. The germline V gene encodes CDR1 SGHAT and CDR2 FQNNGV. This clone was observed a handful of times. Antigen unknown. The clonotype comes from a person in their 60s with lung adenocarcinoma. The gene calls are TRBV11-2 and TRBJ1-5, with a tentative D call TRBD1 (6 bases). Specimen: FFPE invasive lung adenocarcinoma tissue. CDR3 in DNA: TGTGCCAGCAGCTTAGATTTACAGGGAAATCCCCAGCATTTT. Its protein product is CASSLDLQGNPQHF.